This TCR beta chain was documented in a study of shared clonotypes between healthy human individuals. Study background: Contributing individuals were a couple of females and three males aged 18 to 49. Findings and caveats of the study: As a rule, naive subsets had a larger estimated richness than memory subsets.

Concerning this clone: Its antigen is not known.

Naive-designated CD8 cells lacked CD45RO, were positively enriched for CCR7, and omitted terminally differentiated effector memory CD45RA+ cells. Donation came from healthy HIV-negative adults that had no recent acute infections or vaccinations. Donors comprised only Caucasian adults living in Nashville, Tennessee. V dropped 5 bases and J dropped 0 bases, with 14 bases sitting between them. Germline values: CDR1 MDHEN, CDR2 SYDVKM. The CDR3 has 16 amino acids. Produced via immunoSEQ multiplex PCR; TCRdb's table is partial and in-frame only. The table shows hundreds of thousands of clones, with 85% to 95% occurring only once.

The specimen was naive CD8+ T cells sorted from blood. The chain has TRBV28 and TRBJ2-1, with D possibly matching TRBD1 (6 bases). The TCR was taken from a man in his thirties or forties in good health. CDR3 in amino acids: CASSIYRVSSYNEQFF. The CDR3 region has the DNA TGTGCCAGCAGTATCTACAGGGTAAGCTCCTACAATGAGCAGTTCTTC. Drawing the rest from reference TRBV28 and TRBJ2-1, the complete variable domain is DVKVTQSSRYLVKRTGEKVFLECVQDMDHENMFWYRQDPGLGLRLIYFSYDVKMKEKGDIPEGYSVSREKKERFSLILESASTNQTSMYLCASSIYRVSSYNEQFFGPGTRLTVL.